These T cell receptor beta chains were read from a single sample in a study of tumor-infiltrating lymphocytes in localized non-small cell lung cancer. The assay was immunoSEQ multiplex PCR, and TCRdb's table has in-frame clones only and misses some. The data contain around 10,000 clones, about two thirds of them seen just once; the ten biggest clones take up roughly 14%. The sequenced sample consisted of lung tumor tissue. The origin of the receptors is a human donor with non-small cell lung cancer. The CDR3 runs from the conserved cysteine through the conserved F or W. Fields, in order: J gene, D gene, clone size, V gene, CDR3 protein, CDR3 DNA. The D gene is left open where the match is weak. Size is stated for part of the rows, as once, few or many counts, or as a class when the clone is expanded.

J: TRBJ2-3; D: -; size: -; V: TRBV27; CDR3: CASRPPRRGPSTDTQYF; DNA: TGTGCCAGCAGGCCTCCCCGGCGGGGGCCCAGCACAGATACGCAGTATTTT
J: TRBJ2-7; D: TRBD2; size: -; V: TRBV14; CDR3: CASSAGTRLYEQYF; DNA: TGTGCCAGCAGCGCCGGGACTAGGCTCTACGAGCAGTACTTC
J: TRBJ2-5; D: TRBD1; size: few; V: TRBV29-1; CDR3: CSVVGQGVTLETQYF; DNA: TGCAGCGTTGTTGGACAGGGTGTCACATTAGAGACCCAGTACTTC
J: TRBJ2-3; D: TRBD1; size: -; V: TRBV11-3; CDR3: CASSLGTGRTDTQYF; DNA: TGTGCCAGCAGCTTAGGGACAGGCCGCACAGATACGCAGTATTTT
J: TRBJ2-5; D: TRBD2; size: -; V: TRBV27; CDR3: CASSKAGAGATQYF; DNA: TGTGCCAGCAGTAAAGCGGGGGCGGGGGCGACCCAGTACTTC
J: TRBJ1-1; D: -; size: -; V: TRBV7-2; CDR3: CASSLEMGSNTEAFF; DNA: TGTGCCAGCAGCTTAGAAATGGGCTCGAACACTGAAGCTTTCTTT
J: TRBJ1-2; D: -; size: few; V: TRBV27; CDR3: CASSSTRTQYGYTF; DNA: TGTGCCAGCAGCTCAACACGGACCCAATATGGCTACACCTTC
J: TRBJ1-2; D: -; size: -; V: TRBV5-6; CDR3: CASKGQNYGYTF; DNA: TGTGCCAGCAAGGGGCAGAACTATGGCTACACCTTC
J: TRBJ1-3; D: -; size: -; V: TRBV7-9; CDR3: CASSLVLGSGNTIYF; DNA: TGTGCCAGCAGCTTAGTTCTGGGCTCTGGAAACACCATATATTTT
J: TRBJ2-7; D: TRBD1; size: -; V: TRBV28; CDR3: CASTTGGAGGSYEQYF; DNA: TGTGCCAGCACCACGGGTGGGGCAGGGGGCTCCTACGAGCAGTACTTC
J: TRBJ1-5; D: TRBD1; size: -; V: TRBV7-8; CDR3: CASSHGQGAVQPQHF; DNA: TGTGCCAGCAGCCACGGACAGGGGGCGGTTCAGCCCCAGCATTTT
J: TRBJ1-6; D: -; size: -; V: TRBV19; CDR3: CASHRVNSPLHF; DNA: TGTGCCAGTCACAGGGTCAATTCACCCCTCCACTTT
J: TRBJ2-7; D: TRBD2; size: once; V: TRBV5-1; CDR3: CASSIAGAGEQYF; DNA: TGCGCCAGTTCCATAGCGGGAGCGGGGGAGCAGTACTTC
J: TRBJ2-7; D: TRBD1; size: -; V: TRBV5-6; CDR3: CASSRRQGGYEQYF; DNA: TGTGCCAGCAGCAGACGACAGGGTGGGTACGAGCAGTACTTC
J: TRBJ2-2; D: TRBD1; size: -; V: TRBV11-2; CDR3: CASSLRDRGFAELFF; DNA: TGTGCCAGCAGCTTGCGGGACAGGGGGTTTGCGGAGCTGTTTTTT
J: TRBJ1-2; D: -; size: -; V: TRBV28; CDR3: CASSSGFNYGYTF; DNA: TGTGCCAGCAGTAGCGGATTTAACTATGGCTACACCTTC
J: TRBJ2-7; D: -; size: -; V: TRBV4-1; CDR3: CASSQERAGQSPYEQYF; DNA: TGCGCCAGCAGCCAAGAGAGGGCAGGGCAGTCACCCTACGAGCAGTACTTC
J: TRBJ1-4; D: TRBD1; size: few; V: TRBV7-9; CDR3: CASSNLDRDEKLFF; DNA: TGTGCCAGCAGCAACCTTGACAGGGATGAAAAACTGTTTTTT
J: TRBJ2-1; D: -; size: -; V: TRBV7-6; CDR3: CASSLGLVGHNEQFF; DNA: TGTGCCAGCAGCTTGGGACTCGTCGGCCACAATGAGCAGTTCTTC
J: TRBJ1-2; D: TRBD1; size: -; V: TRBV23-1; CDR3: CASSQSPGQGENGYTF; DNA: TGCGCCAGCAGTCAAAGCCCGGGACAGGGAGAAAATGGCTACACCTTC
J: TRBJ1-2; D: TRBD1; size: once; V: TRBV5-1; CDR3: CASSPDDREYTF; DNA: TGCGCCAGCAGCCCGGACGACAGGGAGTACACCTTC
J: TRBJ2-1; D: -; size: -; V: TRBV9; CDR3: CASSVASAGLNEQFF; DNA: TGTGCCAGCAGCGTAGCTAGCGCCGGTTTAAATGAGCAGTTCTTC
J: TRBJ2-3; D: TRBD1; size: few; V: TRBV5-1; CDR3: CASSYRGQGSTDTQYF; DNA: TGCGCCAGCAGCTACCGGGGACAGGGCAGCACAGATACGCAGTATTTT
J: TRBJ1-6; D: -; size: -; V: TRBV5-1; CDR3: CASSLSSVKSSYNSPLHF; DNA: TGCGCCAGCAGCTTGTCGTCAGTAAAGAGCTCCTATAATTCACCCCTCCACTTT
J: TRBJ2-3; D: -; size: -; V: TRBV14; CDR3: CASSQVSKVRDTQYF; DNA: TGTGCCAGCAGCCAAGTCTCCAAGGTTAGGGATACGCAGTATTTT
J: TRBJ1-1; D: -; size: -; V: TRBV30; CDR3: CAWSRGSTEAFF; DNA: TGTGCCTGGAGCCGGGGCTCCACTGAAGCTTTCTTT
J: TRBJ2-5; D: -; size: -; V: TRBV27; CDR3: CASTHIGTQYF; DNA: TGTGCCAGCACGCATATAGGGACCCAGTACTTC
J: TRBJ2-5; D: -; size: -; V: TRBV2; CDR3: CASSPIETQYF; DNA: TGTGCCAGCAGTCCTATAGAGACCCAGTACTTC
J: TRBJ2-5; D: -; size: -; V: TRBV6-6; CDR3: CASSRGVGETQYF; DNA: TGTGCCAGCAGTAGAGGGGTGGGGGAGACCCAGTACTTC
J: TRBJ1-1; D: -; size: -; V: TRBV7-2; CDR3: CASSGLGTVGPDTEAFF; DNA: TGTGCCAGCAGCGGGTTAGGAACAGTTGGGCCGGACACTGAAGCTTTCTTT
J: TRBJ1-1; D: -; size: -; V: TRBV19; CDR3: CASTLDNGDTEAFF; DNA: TGTGCCAGTACCCTGGACAACGGGGACACTGAAGCTTTCTTT
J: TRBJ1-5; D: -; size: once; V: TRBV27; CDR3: CASSPNWGSNQPQHF; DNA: TGTGCCAGCAGCCCAAACTGGGGTAGCAATCAGCCCCAGCATTTT
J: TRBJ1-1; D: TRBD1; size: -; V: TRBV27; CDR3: CASSHRGLVMNTEAFF; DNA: TGTGCCAGCAGTCACAGGGGGCTAGTGATGAACACTGAAGCTTTCTTT
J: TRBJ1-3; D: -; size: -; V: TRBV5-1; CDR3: CASSLTATGFSGNTIYF; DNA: TGCGCCAGCAGCCTGACCGCGACAGGCTTCTCTGGAAACACCATATATTTT
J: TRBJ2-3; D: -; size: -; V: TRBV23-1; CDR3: CASKGVYTDTQYF; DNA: TGCGCCAGCAAGGGCGTATACACAGATACGCAGTATTTT
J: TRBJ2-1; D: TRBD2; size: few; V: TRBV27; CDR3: CASSPTLAGRQFF; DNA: TGTGCCAGCAGTCCCACGCTAGCGGGTCGGCAGTTCTTC
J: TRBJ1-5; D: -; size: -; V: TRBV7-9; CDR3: CASSGGGQGQPQHF; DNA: TGTGCCAGCAGCGGGGGGGGGCAGGGTCAGCCCCAGCATTTT
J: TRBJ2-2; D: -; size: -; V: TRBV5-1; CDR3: CASSQGGTNTGELFF; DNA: TGCGCCAGCAGCCAGGGAGGAACGAACACCGGGGAGCTGTTTTTT
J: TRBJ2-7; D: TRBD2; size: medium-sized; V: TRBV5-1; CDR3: CASSFSGRHYEQYF; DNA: TGCGCCAGCAGCTTCAGCGGGAGGCACTACGAGCAGTACTTC
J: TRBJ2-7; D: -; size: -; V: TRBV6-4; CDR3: CASSDGEQYF; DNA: TGTGCCAGCAGTGACGGCGAGCAGTACTTC
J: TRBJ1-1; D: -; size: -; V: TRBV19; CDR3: CASRRDHSAEAFF; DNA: TGTGCCAGTAGACGGGACCATAGCGCTGAAGCTTTCTTT
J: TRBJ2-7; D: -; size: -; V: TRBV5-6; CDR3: CASSLVPSSYEQYF; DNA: TGTGCCAGCAGCTTGGTCCCCAGCTCCTACGAGCAGTACTTC
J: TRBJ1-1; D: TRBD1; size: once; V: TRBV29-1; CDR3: CSGHTGGATEAFF; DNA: TGCAGCGGCCATACAGGGGGGGCCACTGAAGCTTTCTTT
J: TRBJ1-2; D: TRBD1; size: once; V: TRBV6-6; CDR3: CASSYDRAPYGYTF; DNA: TGTGCCAGCAGTTACGACAGGGCTCCCTATGGCTACACCTTC
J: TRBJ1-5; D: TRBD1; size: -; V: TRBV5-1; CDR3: CASSSGTGGDSNQPQHF; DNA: TGCGCCAGCAGCTCCGGGACAGGTGGGGATAGCAATCAGCCCCAGCATTTT
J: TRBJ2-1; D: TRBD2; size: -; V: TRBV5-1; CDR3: CASSLEAGAAYNEQFF; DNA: TGCGCCAGCAGCTTAGAAGCGGGGGCTGCCTACAATGAGCAGTTCTTC
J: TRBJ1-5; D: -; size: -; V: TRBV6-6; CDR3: CASSYIQASNQPQHF; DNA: TGTGCCAGCAGTTACATCCAGGCAAGCAATCAGCCCCAGCATTTT
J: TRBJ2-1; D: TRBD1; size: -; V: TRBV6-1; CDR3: CASSLGDRGYEQFF; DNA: TGTGCCAGCAGCTTGGGGGACAGGGGATACGAGCAGTTCTTC
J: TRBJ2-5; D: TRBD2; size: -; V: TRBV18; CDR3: CASSPRTSGGAGETQYF; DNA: TGTGCCAGCTCACCACGGACTAGCGGGGGGGCAGGAGAGACCCAGTACTTC
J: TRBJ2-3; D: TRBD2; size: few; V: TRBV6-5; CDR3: CASSRGVPTDTQYF; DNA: TGTGCCAGCAGCCGGGGGGTTCCGACAGATACGCAGTATTTT
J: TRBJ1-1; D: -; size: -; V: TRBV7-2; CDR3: CASEKATNTEAFF; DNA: TGTGCCAGCGAGAAGGCCACGAACACTGAAGCTTTCTTT
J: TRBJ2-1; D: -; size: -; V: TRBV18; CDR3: CASSPYEGDNEQFF; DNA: TGTGCCAGCTCACCATACGAGGGAGACAATGAGCAGTTCTTC
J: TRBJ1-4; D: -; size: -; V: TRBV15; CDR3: CATSRGTGEKLFF; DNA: TGTGCCACCAGCAGGGGTACAGGGGAAAAACTGTTTTTT
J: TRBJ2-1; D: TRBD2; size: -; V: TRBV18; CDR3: CASSQSGLAGGVNEQFF; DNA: TGTGCCAGCTCCCAGAGCGGACTAGCGGGAGGAGTAAATGAGCAGTTCTTC
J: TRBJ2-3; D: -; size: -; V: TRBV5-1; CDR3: CASSPGLSTDTQYF; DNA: TGCGCCAGCAGCCCCGGACTTAGCACAGATACGCAGTATTTT